This T cell receptor beta chain emerged from a study of T cell repertoires in cytomegalovirus infection. Study as a whole: CMV epitopes used comprised recently identified HLA-C-restricted ones and well-studied HLA-B-restricted ones.

TCRdb reprocessed the reads with MiXCR, giving one entry per CDR3 protein. Found here are tens of thousands of distinct CDR3 sequences, over 15% of them singletons; the top ten hold around 64%. This clonotype has just a few counts. Its target is unknown. This CDR3 region has 17 residues. The ends were cut back, 5 bases at V and 2 bases at J, with 19 bases in the middle. In germline, CDR1 is SGHVS, CDR2 FQNEAQ. This receptor was obtained from a human donor in good health (CMV status not recorded). Some clones in this sample may be carry-over from other donors' samples. The sequencing used CD8+ T cells from cultured PBMCs, collected from culture after CMV antigen stimulation. This chain links TRBV7-8 with TRBJ2-1, with D perhaps TRBD1 (6 bases). The CDR3 nucleotides are TGTGCCAGCAGCAAAACCCCAGGGGTCAACACCTACAATGAGCAGTTCTTC. Its protein product is CASSKTPGVNTYNEQFF.